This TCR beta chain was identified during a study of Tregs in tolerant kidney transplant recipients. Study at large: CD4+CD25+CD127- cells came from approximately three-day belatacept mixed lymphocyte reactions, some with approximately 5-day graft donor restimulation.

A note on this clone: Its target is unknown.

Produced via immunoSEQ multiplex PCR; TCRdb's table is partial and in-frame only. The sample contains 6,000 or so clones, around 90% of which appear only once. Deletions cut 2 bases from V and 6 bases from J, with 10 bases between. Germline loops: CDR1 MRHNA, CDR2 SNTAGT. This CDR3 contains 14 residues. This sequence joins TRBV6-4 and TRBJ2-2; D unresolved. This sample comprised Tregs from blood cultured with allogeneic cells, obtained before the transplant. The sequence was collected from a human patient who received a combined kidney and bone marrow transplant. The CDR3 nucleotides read TGTGCCAGCAGTGACGTCGGGTTTGCCGGGGAGCTGTTTTTT. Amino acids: CASSDVGFAGELFF.